Listed here are 30 T cell receptor beta chains from one sample, sequenced in a study of response to subunit inactivated influenza vaccine. TCRdb re-called the RT-PCR reads through MiXCR, storing one row per CDR3 protein. The table records about 830,000 distinct CDR3 sequences, under 20% of them present only once. Source: PBMCs from blood, taken about 5 days after vaccination. The receptors were gathered from a man aged 50 to 60 who received an inactivated influenza vaccine.

The V call is TRBV5-6, the J call TRBJ2-1; 8 bases line up with TRBD2. Trimming took 5 bases from V and 4 from J; bases not matched to a gene: 8. The CDR3 has 15 residues. Germline V gives CDR1 SGHDT, CDR2 YYEEEE. In nucleotides, the CDR3 is TGTGCCAGCAGATCGCCCGGGACTAGTTACAATGAGCAGTTCTTC. Protein sequence: CASRSPGTSYNEQFF.

The V call is TRBV7-2, the J call TRBJ2-6; D is unresolved. CDR1 is SGHTA and CDR2 is FQGNSA in the germline V gene. Deletions cut 5 bases from V and 2 bases from J, with 7 bases between. This CDR3 spans 14 amino acids. CDR3 DNA sequence: TGTGCCAGCAGCCCCTCCCCTGGGGCCAACGTCCTGACTTTC. Its protein product is CASSPSPGANVLTF. Together with reference TRBV7-2 and TRBJ2-6, the CDR3 gives the full variable domain: GAGVSQSPSNKVTEKGKDVELRCDPISGHTALYWYRQSLGQGLEFLIYFQGNSAPDKSGLPSDRFSAERTGGSVSTLTIQRTQQEDSAVYLCASSPSPGANVLTFGAGSRLTVL.

This clonotype has at least ten counts. The V call is TRBV12-3 or TRBV12-4, the J call TRBJ2-5; a possible D gene is TRBD2 (6 bases). The CDR3 extends over 13 amino acids. V was clipped by 5 bases and J by 5 bases, with 12 bases between them. CDR3 loop: CASSGSGGETQYF. The CDR3 coding sequence is TGTGCCAGCAGTGGTAGCGGCGGCGAGACCCAGTACTTC.

In its sample, this clonotype was seen a few times. This chain links TRBV11-2 with TRBJ2-3, with TRBD2 matching 12 bases. The J segment lost 1 base and the V segment lost 1 base, leaving 3 bases of the junction unmatched. CDR3 size: 17 residues. The germline CDR1 and CDR2 sequences are SGHAT and FQNNGV. The CDR3 bases are TGTGCCAGCAGCTTAGGGACTAGCGGGGCCCGCACAGATACGCAGTATTTT. It specifies CASSLGTSGARTDTQYF.

This clonotype has ten or more counts. The chain carries TRBV20-1 and TRBJ1-2; D might be TRBD1 (6 bases). The ends were cut back, 3 bases at V and 3 bases at J, with 14 bases in the middle. There are 14 residues in the CDR3. Germline CDR1 reads DFQATT; CDR2 reads SNEGSKA (reference sequence). DNA of the CDR3: TGCAGTGCTAGGGGGGCCCCAAACCACTATGGCTACACCTTC. Protein product: CSARGAPNHYGYTF.

This chain uses TRBV12-5 with TRBJ2-3, with D unresolved. V gave up 7 bases and J gave up 0 bases, with 14 bases separating them. Per the germline V gene, CDR1 is LGHNT and CDR2 is FRNRAP. The CDR3 has 15 residues. For the CDR3, the DNA is TGTGCTAGTGCCGACGGATCTGTTAGCACAGATACGCAGTATTTT. It specifies CASADGSVSTDTQYF.

This clonotype was observed a few times. V and J are TRBV4-1 and TRBJ2-7, with TRBD2 matching over 10 bases. The germline gives CDR1 MGHRA, CDR2 YSYEKL. CDR3 length: 16 residues. Losses at the gene ends were 4 bases for V and 2 bases for J; bases not matched to a gene: 8. CDR3 amino acids: CASSPRGSGGTYEQYF. CDR3 sequence (DNA): TGCGCCAGCAGCCCTCGGGGTAGCGGGGGGACCTACGAGCAGTACTTC.

This clonotype appeared many times. The V gene is TRBV12-3 or TRBV12-4, the J gene TRBJ1-2; no reliable D call. The CDR3 has 10 amino acids. The V and J ends lost 6 bases and 7 bases respectively, with 6 bases between them. CDR3 in amino acids: CASSSPGYTF. The DNA for the CDR3 is TGTGCCAGCAGCTCCCCTGGCTACACCTTC.

J is TRBJ2-3 and V is TRBV5-4; D remains unclear. CDR1 and CDR2 from the germline V gene are SGHNT and YYREEE (reference sequence). Trimming pared 4 bases from V and 6 bases from J, leaving 9 bases between. This CDR3 is 12 amino acids long. The CDR3 DNA is TGTGCCAGCAGCAACAAGAAGGATACGCAGTATTTT. Its translation is CASSNKKDTQYF.

This clonotype has just a few counts. The chain recombines TRBV30 with TRBJ2-1, with no clear D. Germline values: CDR1 GTSNPN, CDR2 SVGIG (reference sequence). V lost 6 bases to trimming and J lost 0 bases, with 12 bases between them. The CDR3 is 14 residues long. The CDR3 DNA sequence: TGTGCCTGCCGAAGACCTAGCTCCTACAATGAGCAGTTCTTC. This translates into CACRRPSSYNEQFF.

V is TRBV11-2 and J is TRBJ2-1, with a tentative D call TRBD1 (5 bases). Germline-derived CDR1 and CDR2 are SGHAT and FQNNGV. V lost 7 bases and J lost 3, with 31 bases in between. The CDR3 has 20 amino acids. The CDR3 spells CASTLNRGWGRAEYYNEQFF. The CDR3 DNA is TGTGCCAGCACCCTTAATAGGGGTTGGGGTCGGGCGGAGTACTACAATGAGCAGTTCTTC.

The V and J genes are TRBV7-2 and TRBJ2-3, with D hard to call. V was clipped by 5 bases and J by 2 bases, with 11 bases between them. This CDR3 region has 14 residues. Germline CDR1 reads SGHTA; CDR2 reads FQGNSA. The CDR3 loop reads CASSAPRYTDTQYF. The CDR3 region has the DNA TGTGCCAGCAGCGCCCCCCGGTACACAGATACGCAGTATTTT.

This clonotype was found a few times. The chain recombines TRBV2 with TRBJ2-7; 9 bases line up with TRBD1. The CDR3 length is 13 residues. CDR1 is SNHLY and CDR2 is FYNNEI in the germline V gene. V lost 9 bases to trimming and J lost 0 bases; unmatched junction nucleotides: 3. CDR3 residues: CARRDRVSYEQYF. CDR3 nucleotide sequence: TGTGCCAGGAGGGACAGGGTCTCCTACGAGCAGTACTTC.

The chain uses TRBV7-2 and TRBJ2-3; 12 bases match TRBD2. V dropped 5 bases and J dropped 6; count of bases not matched to a gene: 6. This CDR3 region has 15 residues. Germline V lookup: CDR1 SGHTA, CDR2 FQGNSA. Written as DNA, the CDR3 is TGTGCCAGCAGCCGACTAGCGGGAGTAGCCGATACGCAGTATTTT. Its translation: CASSRLAGVADTQYF.

J is TRBJ1-1 and V is TRBV6-1; D unclear. Germline V gene lookup returns CDR1 MNHNS and CDR2 SASEGT. This CDR3 is 13 amino acids long. The V end lost 5 bases, the J end lost 6 bases, and 13 bases lay between the germline ends. The CDR3 DNA is TGTGCCAGCAGTAGATGGGCAGAATCTGAAGCTTTCTTT. Translated: CASSRWAESEAFF.

CDR3 nucleotides: TGTGCCAGCAGCCCTCGAAGGGGTGGAGATACGCAGTATTTT. Translated: CASSPRRGGDTQYF. V is TRBV7-9 and J is TRBJ2-3, with D maybe TRBD1 (5 bases). V shed 5 bases and J shed 5 bases, with 14 bases lying between them. Germline V gene data show CDR1 as SEHNR and CDR2 as FQNEAQ (reference sequence). This CDR3 region has 14 residues. The full variable domain, rest sourced from reference TRBV7-9 and TRBJ2-3, is DTGVSQNPRHKITKRGQNVTFRCDPISEHNRLYWYRQTLGQGPEFLTYFQNEAQLEKSRLLSDRFSAERPKGSFSTLEIQRTEQGDSAMYLCASSPRRGGDTQYFGPGTRLTVL.

This clonotype was counted only a few times. CDR3 residues: CSARDEKDWRGYTF. CDR3 nucleotide sequence: TGCAGTGCTAGAGATGAGAAGGACTGGAGGGGCTACACCTTC. The J gene is TRBJ1-2, the V gene TRBV20-1, with unresolved D. Looked up from germline, CDR1 is DFQATT and CDR2 is SNEGSKA (reference sequence). V was shortened by 0 bases and J by 8 bases, with 16 bases between the two germline ends. The CDR3 totals 14 residues.

The chain joins TRBV5-1 to TRBJ2-3; 9 bases are shared with TRBD1. The CDR3 is 15 amino acids. CDR1 and CDR2 from the germline V gene are SGHRS and YFSETQ. V shed 9 bases, J shed 2 bases, and the junction held 10 bases outside the gene matches. The CDR3 spells CATRTGVPSTDTQYF. The CDR3 nucleotides are TGCGCCACCAGGACAGGGGTCCCATCCACAGATACGCAGTATTTT.

The rearrangement links TRBV4-2 to TRBJ2-7, with D possibly being TRBD2 (5 bases). V lost 0 bases and J lost 6, with 6 bases in between. The CDR3 is 12 amino acids. Germline assignment: CDR1 LGHNA and CDR2 YNFKEQ. The CDR3 nucleotides are TGTGCCAGCAGCCAAGAAGAGGGCGAGCAGTACTTC. Its protein is CASSQEEGEQYF.

The genes are TRBV14 and TRBJ2-1; D unclear. The V gene's germline CDR1 is SGHDN and CDR2 FVKESK. Trimming shortened V by 0 bases and J by 12 bases, and 9 bases separated the two germline ends. The CDR3 is made up of 12 amino acids. CDR3 protein: CASSQDRTVQFF. CDR3 nucleotides: TGTGCCAGCAGCCAAGATCGCACGGTGCAGTTCTTC. The full variable domain, with the rest looked up from reference TRBV14 and TRBJ2-1, is EAGVTQFPSHSVIEKGQTVTLRCDPISGHDNLYWYRRVMGKEIKFLLHFVKESKQDESGMPNNRFLAERTGGTYSTLKVQPAELEDSGVYFCASSQDRTVQFFGPGTRLTVL.

Note on this clonotype: An end of the junction differs from the germline gene, which may be a read error. The chain links TRBV15 to TRBJ2-2; TRBD1 matches at 8 bases. CDR3 length equals 18 residues. Germline assignment: CDR1 LNHNV and CDR2 YYDKDF (reference sequence). CDR3 sequence reads: CATSRDSAGGMGTVELFF. CDR3 nucleotide sequence: TGTGCCACCAGCAGAGATTCTGCAGGGGGCATGGGCACCGTGGAGCTGTTTTTT.

The genes are TRBV18 and TRBJ2-1; 7 bases map to TRBD2. Germline CDR1 KGHSH, CDR2 LQKENI. This CDR3 has 12 amino acids. J gave up 8 bases and V 5 bases, and 3 bases lay outside the gene matches. CDR3 residues: CASSVLAYEQFF. As DNA, the CDR3 is TGTGCCAGCTCAGTACTAGCGTATGAGCAGTTCTTC.

This clonotype was detected many times. The chain carries TRBV12-3 or TRBV12-4 and TRBJ2-1; D not certain. With 10 bases removed from V and 0 bases from J, the gap between germline ends came to 16 bases. This CDR3 has 15 residues. CDR3 region: CATSWAHRSYNEQFF. In DNA form, the CDR3 reads TGTGCCACTTCCTGGGCTCACCGCTCCTACAATGAGCAGTTCTTC.

The gene calls are TRBV7-3 and TRBJ2-1; 8 bases are a match to TRBD2. The CDR3 has 15 amino acids. V lost 0 bases and J lost 9; bases outside the gene matches: 7. Germline lookup yields CDR1 SGHTA and CDR2 FQGTGA. CDR3 sequence reads: CASSLTRGAWGEQFF. The CDR3 coding sequence is TGTGCCAGCAGCTTAACGCGGGGGGCTTGGGGTGAGCAGTTCTTC.

The chain links TRBV7-9 to TRBJ2-3; no reliable D call. This CDR3 is 14 amino acids long. V dropped 6 bases and J dropped 2 bases, with 12 bases sitting between them. Per germline, CDR1 SEHNR and CDR2 FQNEAQ (reference sequence). CDR3 protein: CASRLGLNTDTQYF. Here the CDR3 DNA reads TGTGCCAGCAGACTCGGGCTCAACACAGATACGCAGTATTTT.

The CDR3 coding sequence is TGTGCCAGCAGCCAAGATTTGGCTAGTGGGACAGATACGCAGTATTTT. This codes for CASSQDLASGTDTQYF. The V and J genes are TRBV14 and TRBJ2-3; D unresolved. Trimming removed 0 bases from V and 3 bases from J, with 13 bases in between. CDR3 size: 16 residues. Per the germline V gene, CDR1 is SGHDN and CDR2 is FVKESK.

The chain has TRBV20-1 and TRBJ2-7, with D perhaps assigned TRBD1 or TRBD2 (5 bases each). Germline V CDR1 and CDR2: DFQATT, SNEGSKA (reference sequence). The length of the CDR3 is 13 residues. V dropped 7 bases and J dropped 2 bases, with 15 bases sitting between them. CDR3 protein: CSDDRDPAYEQYF. The CDR3 DNA is TGCAGTGATGACCGGGACCCTGCCTACGAGCAGTACTTC.

This clonotype showed up many times. The chain employs TRBV12-3 or TRBV12-4 and TRBJ2-1, with D perhaps being TRBD1 or TRBD2 (5 bases each). Trimming pared 4 bases from V and 0 bases from J, leaving 13 bases between. This CDR3 comprises 16 residues. Written as DNA, the CDR3 is TGTGCCAGCAGTTATCGGGACGGAAGCTCCTACAATGAGCAGTTCTTC. Translating gives CASSYRDGSSYNEQFF.

V usage is TRBV20-1 and J usage is TRBJ1-1; the match to TRBD1 covers 8 bases. CDR1 and CDR2 from the germline V gene are DFQATT and SNEGSKA (reference sequence). CDR3 size: 15 residues. Trimming removed 6 bases from V and 4 bases from J; junction bases left unmatched: 13. The CDR3 DNA is TGCAGTGCCCCTAGGGCAGGGGGCTGGGTCACTGAAGCTTTCTTT. This encodes CSAPRAGGWVTEAFF.

The rearrangement links TRBV5-1 to TRBJ1-2; D ambiguous. V lost 3 bases to trimming and J lost 5 bases, with 8 bases between them. The V gene's germline CDR1 is SGHRS and CDR2 YFSETQ. This CDR3 comprises 12 residues. The CDR3: CASSSWGYGYTF. CDR3 in DNA: TGCGCCAGCAGCTCGTGGGGATATGGCTACACCTTC.